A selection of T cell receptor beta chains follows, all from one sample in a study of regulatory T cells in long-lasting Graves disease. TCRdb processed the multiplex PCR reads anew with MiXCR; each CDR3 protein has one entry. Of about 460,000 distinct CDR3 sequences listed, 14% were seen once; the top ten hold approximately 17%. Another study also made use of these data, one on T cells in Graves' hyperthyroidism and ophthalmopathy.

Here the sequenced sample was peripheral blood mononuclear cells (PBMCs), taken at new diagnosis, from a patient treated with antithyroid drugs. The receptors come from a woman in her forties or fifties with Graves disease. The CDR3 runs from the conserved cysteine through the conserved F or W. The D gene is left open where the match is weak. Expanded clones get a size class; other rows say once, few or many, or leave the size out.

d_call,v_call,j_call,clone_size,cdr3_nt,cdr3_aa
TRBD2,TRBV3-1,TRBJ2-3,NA,TGTGCCAGCAGCCTCGGGACTAGCGGGAGCCTCACAGATACGCAGTATTTT,CASSLGTSGSLTDTQYF
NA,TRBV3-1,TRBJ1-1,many,TGTGCCAGCAGCCAAGTTGGAAACACTGAAGCTTTCTTT,CASSQVGNTEAFF
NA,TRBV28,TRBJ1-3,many,TGTGCCAGCAGTCCCCAGTCTACTGGAAACACCATATATTTT,CASSPQSTGNTIYF
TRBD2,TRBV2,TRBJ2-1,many,TGTGCCAGCAAGAGGGAGGGAGGGGTTTTGAATGAGCAGTTCTTC,CASKREGGVLNEQFF
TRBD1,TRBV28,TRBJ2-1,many,TGTGCCAGCCAGCGGACAGGGTTTATCGGCGTCTCCTACAATGAGCAGTTCTTC,CASQRTGFIGVSYNEQFF
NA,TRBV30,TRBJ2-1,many,TGTGCCTGGAGTGTATTCGGCAATGAGCAGTTCTTC,CAWSVFGNEQFF
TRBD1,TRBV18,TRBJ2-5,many,TGTGCCAGCTCACCGCCTTGGTCAGGGGGTCGGCAAGAGACCCAGTACTTC,CASSPPWSGGRQETQYF
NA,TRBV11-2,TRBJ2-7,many,TGTGCCAGCACCTCGGCCCCTGCTAGTAGGTTCAACGAGCAGTACTTC,CASTSAPASRFNEQYF
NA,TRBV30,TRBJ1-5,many,TGTGCCTGGAGTGTCCAGGGCGGGGGGCCCAATCAGCCCCAGCATTTT,CAWSVQGGGPNQPQHF
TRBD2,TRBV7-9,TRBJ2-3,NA,TGTGCCAGCAGCCCCGGGACTAGCGGGAGTCCTTCAGATACGCAGTATTTT,CASSPGTSGSPSDTQYF
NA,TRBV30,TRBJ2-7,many,TGTGCCTGGAGCCCTGGGGGCTACGAGCAGTACTTC,CAWSPGGYEQYF
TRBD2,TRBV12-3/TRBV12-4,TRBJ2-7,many,TGTGCCAGCAGTTTCCGCGGTGGGACTAGTTACGAGCAGTACTTC,CASSFRGGTSYEQYF
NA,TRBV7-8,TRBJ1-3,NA,TGTGCCAGCAGCTTAGAAACTGGAAACACCATATATTTT,CASSLETGNTIYF
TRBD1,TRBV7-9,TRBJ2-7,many,TGTGCCAGCAGCTTAGAACTGGGACAGGGGGTGAGAGAGCAGTACTTC,CASSLELGQGVREQYF
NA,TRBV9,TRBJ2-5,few,TGTGCCAGCAGCGGGGCGGGGATCCAAGAGACCCAGTACTTC,CASSGAGIQETQYF
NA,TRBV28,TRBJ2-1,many,TGTGCCAGCAGGAGGGACACTTTCAATGAGCAGTTCTTC,CASRRDTFNEQFF
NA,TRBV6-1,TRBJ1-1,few,TGTGCCAGCAGTGAATTCGGAGTAGCTTTCTTT,CASSEFGVAFF
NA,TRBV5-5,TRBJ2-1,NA,TGTGCCAGTGGGACACTCACGGGGCGGGAGTACAATGAGCAGTTCTTC,CASGTLTGREYNEQFF
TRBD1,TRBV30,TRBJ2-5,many,TGTGCCTGGAACTACCTGGACAGGGGGCTGGGGGAGACCCAGTACTTC,CAWNYLDRGLGETQYF
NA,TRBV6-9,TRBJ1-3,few,TGTGCCAGCAGTTACTCAGGGGTGTCCTCTGGGAACACCATATATTTT,CASSYSGVSSGNTIYF
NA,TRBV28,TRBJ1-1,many,TGTGTTGCAGCGAGAACTGAAGCTTTCTTT,CVAARTEAFF
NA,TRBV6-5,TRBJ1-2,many,TGTGCCAGCAGTTACTCAGCAACCTATGGCTACACCTTC,CASSYSATYGYTF
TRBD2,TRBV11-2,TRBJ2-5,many,TGTGCCAGCAGCGCCCGGACTAGCGGGATGGGGGAGACCCAGTACTTC,CASSARTSGMGETQYF
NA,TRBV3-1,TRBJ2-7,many,TGTGCCAGCAGCCAAGAAGGTCTGGGCTCCTACGAGCAGTACTTC,CASSQEGLGSYEQYF
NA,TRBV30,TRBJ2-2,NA,TGTGCCTGGAGTCCTTCAGTTGCCCGAACCACCGGGGAGCTGTTTTTT,CAWSPSVARTTGELFF
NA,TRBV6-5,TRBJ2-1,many,TGTGCCAGCAGTTGGGCGGGCGCGCACAATGAGCAGTTCTTC,CASSWAGAHNEQFF
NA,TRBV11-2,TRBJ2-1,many,TGTGCCAGCAGCCCGGACACAAGCTCCTACAATGAGCAGTTCTTC,CASSPDTSSYNEQFF
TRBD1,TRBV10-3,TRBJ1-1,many,TGTGCCATCAGCATGACAGGGAAGAACACTGAAGCTTTCTTT,CAISMTGKNTEAFF
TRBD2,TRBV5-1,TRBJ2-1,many,TGCGCCACAACCGGGGGGAACTCCTACAATGAGCAGTTCTTC,CATTGGNSYNEQFF
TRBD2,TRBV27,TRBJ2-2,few,TGTGCCAGCAGTTTTACCGGGACTAGCGGGACTTACACCGGGGAGCTGTTTTTT,CASSFTGTSGTYTGELFF
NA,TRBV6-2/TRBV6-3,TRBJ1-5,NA,TGTGCCAGCAGTGAAGTCATAGGAGACAATCAGCCCCAGCATTTT,CASSEVIGDNQPQHF
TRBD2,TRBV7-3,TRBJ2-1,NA,TGTGCCAGCAGCTTTACTCTAGCGGGAGTCTACAATGAGCAGTTCTTC,CASSFTLAGVYNEQFF
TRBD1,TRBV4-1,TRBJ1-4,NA,TGCGCCAGCAGCCATCAGGGGGAGGTGGCTAATGAAAAACTGTTTTTT,CASSHQGEVANEKLFF
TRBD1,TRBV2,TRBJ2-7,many,TGTGCCAGCAGGGACAGGGCCTACGAGCAGTACTTC,CASRDRAYEQYF
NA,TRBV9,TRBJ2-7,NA,TGTGCCAGCAGCCCAGGGGGAGGGGACGAGCAGTACTTC,CASSPGGGDEQYF
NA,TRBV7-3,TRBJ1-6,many,TGTGCCAGCAGCTTACTGGGGGCCGCGTCACCCCTCCACTTT,CASSLLGAASPLHF
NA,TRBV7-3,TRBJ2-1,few,TGTGCCAGCAGCTTAACGTCTCGCGTCGAGGTCTACAATGAGCAGTTCTTC,CASSLTSRVEVYNEQFF
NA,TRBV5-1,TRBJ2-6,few,TGCGCCAGCAGCACCGAGACAGGGAGGTCTGGGGCCAACGTCCTGACTTTC,CASSTETGRSGANVLTF
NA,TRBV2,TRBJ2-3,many,TGTGCCAGCAGTGATCTGGCGCAGTCATCCGATACGCAGTATTTT,CASSDLAQSSDTQYF
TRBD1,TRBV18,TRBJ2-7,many,TGTGCCAGCTCACGCGGGGACAGGGACGCCTTTGTGCAGTACTTC,CASSRGDRDAFVQYF
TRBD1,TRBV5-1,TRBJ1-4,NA,TGCGCCAGCAGCTACTGGACAGGGGAAAAACTGTTTTTT,CASSYWTGEKLFF
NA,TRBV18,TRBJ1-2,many,TGTGCCAGCTCACCGGGGGGCGCCGGTGGCTACACCTTC,CASSPGGAGGYTF
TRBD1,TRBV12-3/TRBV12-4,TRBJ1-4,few,TGTGCCAGCAGTTCAAAACAGGCAGGGGGCGGTGAAAAACTGTTTTTT,CASSSKQAGGGEKLFF
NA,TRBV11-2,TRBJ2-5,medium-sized,TGTGCCAGCAGCTTAGATCAGGCAGCTGGGGAGACCCAGTACTTC,CASSLDQAAGETQYF
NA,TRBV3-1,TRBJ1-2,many,TGTGCCAGCAGCTCTGCCGGGAAGGAAAATGGCTACACCTTC,CASSSAGKENGYTF
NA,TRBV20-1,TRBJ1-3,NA,TGCAGTGCCGAGGGAGTGGACTCTGGAAACACCATATATTTT,CSAEGVDSGNTIYF
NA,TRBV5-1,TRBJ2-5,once,TGCGCCAGCAGCTTTAAAGAGGGTTGGTACCAAGAGACCCAGTACTTC,CASSFKEGWYQETQYF
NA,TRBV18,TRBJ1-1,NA,TGTGCCAGCTCACCAAGGACAGCGGTTAACACTGAAGCTTTCTTT,CASSPRTAVNTEAFF
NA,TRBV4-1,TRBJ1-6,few,TGCGCCAGCAGCCGGGGTGAGGGTTCAGAGAATTCACCCCTCCACTTT,CASSRGEGSENSPLHF
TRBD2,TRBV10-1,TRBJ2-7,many,TGCGCCAGCAGTGAGGCTAGCGGGAGCCTGTACGAGCAGTACTTC,CASSEASGSLYEQYF
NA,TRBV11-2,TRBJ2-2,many,TGTGCCAGCAGCCAAACAACAGGGTCCGGGGAGCTGTTTTTT,CASSQTTGSGELFF
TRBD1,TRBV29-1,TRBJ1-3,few,TGCAGCGTTGTTGGTTTAGGCAGGGGGCTTTCTGGAAACACCATATATTTT,CSVVGLGRGLSGNTIYF
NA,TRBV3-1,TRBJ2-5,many,TGTGCCAGCAGCCAGGCGGCGGGTGGAGAGACCCAGTACTTC,CASSQAAGGETQYF
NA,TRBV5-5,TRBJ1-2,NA,TGTGCCAGCAGCTTAGAAGCCCGTGGCTACACCTTC,CASSLEARGYTF
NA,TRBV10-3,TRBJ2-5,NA,TGTGCCATCAGTGATTTCTCGGCTAGCCATAAGAAAGAGACCCAGTACTTC,CAISDFSASHKKETQYF
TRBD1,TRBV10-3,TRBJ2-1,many,TGTGCCACGGAGACAGGGGGCCTGAATGAGCAGTTCTTC,CATETGGLNEQFF
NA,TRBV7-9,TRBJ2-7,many,TGTGCCAGCAGCTTAGACAGCAGCTCCTACGAGCAGTACTTC,CASSLDSSSYEQYF
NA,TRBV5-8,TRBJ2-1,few,TGTGCCAGCAGCCCGGGCGGCGGGACGCTGGGGGACAATGAGCAGTTCTTC,CASSPGGGTLGDNEQFF
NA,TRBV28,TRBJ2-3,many,TGTGCCAGCAGTTTATTGACGGATACGCAGTATTTT,CASSLLTDTQYF
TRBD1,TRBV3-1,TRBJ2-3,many,TGTGCCAGCAGCCTACCGGGACAGGGTCCAGATACGCAGTATTTT,CASSLPGQGPDTQYF